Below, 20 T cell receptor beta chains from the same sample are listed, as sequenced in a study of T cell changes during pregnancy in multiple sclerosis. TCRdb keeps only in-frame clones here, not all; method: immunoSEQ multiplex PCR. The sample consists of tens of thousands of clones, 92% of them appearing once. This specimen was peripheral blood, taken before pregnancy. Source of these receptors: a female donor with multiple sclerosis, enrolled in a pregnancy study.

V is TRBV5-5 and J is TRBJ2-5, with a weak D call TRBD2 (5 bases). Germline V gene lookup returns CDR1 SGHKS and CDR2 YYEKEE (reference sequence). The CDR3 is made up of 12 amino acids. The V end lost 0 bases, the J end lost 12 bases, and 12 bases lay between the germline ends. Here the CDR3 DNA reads TGTGCCAGCAGCTTGGCCGAGCTGGAGGAGTACTTC. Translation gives CASSLAELEEYF.

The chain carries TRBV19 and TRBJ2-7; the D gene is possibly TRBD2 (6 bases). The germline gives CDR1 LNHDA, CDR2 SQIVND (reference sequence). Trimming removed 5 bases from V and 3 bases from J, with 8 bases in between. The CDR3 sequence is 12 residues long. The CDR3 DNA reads TGTGCCAGTAGTCCCGGGGGCTACGAGCAGTACTTC. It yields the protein CASSPGGYEQYF.

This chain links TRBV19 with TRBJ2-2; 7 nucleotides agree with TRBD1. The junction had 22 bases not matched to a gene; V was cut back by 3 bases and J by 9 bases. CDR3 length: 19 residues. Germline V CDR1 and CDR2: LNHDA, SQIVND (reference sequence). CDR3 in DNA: TGTGCCAGTAGTATTTTATCAGTGTTTGGGACAGACCCTTACAGGGAGCTGTTTTTT. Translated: CASSILSVFGTDPYRELFF.

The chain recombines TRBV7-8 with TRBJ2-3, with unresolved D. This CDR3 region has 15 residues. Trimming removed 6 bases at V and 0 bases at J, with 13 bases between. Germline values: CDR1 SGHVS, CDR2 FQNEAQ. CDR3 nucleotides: TGTGCCAGCAGGACCCAGATTAGCAGCACAGATACGCAGTATTTT. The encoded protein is CASRTQISSTDTQYF.

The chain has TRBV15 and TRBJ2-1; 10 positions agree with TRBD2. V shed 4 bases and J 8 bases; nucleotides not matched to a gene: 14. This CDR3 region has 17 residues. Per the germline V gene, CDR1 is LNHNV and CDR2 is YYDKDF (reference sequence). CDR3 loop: CATSMPGWSGGDHEQFF. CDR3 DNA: TGTGCCACCAGCATGCCAGGCTGGAGCGGGGGGGATCATGAGCAGTTCTTC.

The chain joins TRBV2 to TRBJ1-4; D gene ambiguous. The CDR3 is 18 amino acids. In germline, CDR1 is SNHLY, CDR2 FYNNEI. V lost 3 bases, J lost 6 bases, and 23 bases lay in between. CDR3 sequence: CASSDSLIQSVSYEKLFF. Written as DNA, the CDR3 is TGTGCCAGCAGTGATTCTCTCATCCAATCGGTTTCCTATGAAAAACTGTTTTTT.

The CDR3 region has the DNA TGTGCCAGCAGTTGGAACCCCAAACGAAGGACAGTCGATCACCGTTTCAATGAGCAGTTCTTC. This sequence encodes CASSWNPKRRTVDHRFNEQFF. This chain links TRBV7-6 with TRBJ2-1, with D perhaps matching TRBD1 (6 bases). Trimming took off 6 bases at V and 6 bases at J, with 36 bases between the two ends. The CDR3 has 21 amino acids. Germline CDR1 and CDR2: SGHVS and FNYEAQ.

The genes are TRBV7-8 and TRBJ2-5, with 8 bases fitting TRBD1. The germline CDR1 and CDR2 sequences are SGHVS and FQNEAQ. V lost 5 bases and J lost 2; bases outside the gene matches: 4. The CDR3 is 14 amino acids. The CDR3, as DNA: TGTGCCAGCAGCATTAGACAGGGGCAAGAGACCCAGTACTTC. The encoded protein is CASSIRQGQETQYF.

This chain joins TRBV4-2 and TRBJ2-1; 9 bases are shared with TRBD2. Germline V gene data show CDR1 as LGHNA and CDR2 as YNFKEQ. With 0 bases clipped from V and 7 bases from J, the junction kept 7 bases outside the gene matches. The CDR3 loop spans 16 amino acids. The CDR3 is CASSQEGAGGRNEQFF. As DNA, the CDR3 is TGTGCCAGCAGCCAAGAGGGGGCGGGGGGGCGGAATGAGCAGTTCTTC.

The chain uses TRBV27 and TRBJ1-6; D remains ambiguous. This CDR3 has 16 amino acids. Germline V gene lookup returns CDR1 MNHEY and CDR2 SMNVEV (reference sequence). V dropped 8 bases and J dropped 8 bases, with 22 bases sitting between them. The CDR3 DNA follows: TGTGCCAGCTCCACCCCCCGGGGAGTGAAGCATTCACCCCTCCACTTT. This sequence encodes CASSTPRGVKHSPLHF.

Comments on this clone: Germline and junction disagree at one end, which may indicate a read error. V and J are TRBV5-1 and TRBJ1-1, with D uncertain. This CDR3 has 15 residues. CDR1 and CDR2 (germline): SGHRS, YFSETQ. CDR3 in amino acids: CASRLGLGGNTEAFF. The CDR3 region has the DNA TGCGCCAGCAGATTGGGGTTAGGCGGGAACACTGAAGCTTTCTTT. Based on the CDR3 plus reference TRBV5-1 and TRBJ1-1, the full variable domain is KAGVTQTPRYLIKTRGQQVTLSCSPISGHRSVSWYQQTPGQGLQFLFEYFSETQRNKGNFPGRFSGRQFSNSRSEMNVSTLELGDSALYLCASRLGLGGNTEAFFGQGTRLTVV.

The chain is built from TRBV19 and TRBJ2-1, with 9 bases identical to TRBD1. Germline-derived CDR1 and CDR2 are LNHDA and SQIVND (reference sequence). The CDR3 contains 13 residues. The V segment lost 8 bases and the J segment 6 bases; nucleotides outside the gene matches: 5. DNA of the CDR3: TGTGCCAGTTCGGGACAGGGTACCAATGAGCAGTTCTTC. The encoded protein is CASSGQGTNEQFF.

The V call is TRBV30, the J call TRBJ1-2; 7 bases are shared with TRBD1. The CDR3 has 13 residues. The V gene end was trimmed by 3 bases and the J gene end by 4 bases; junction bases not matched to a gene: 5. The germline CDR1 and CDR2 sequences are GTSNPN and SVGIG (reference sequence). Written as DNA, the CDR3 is TGTGCCTGGAGGACGCCAGGGGGCTATGGCTACACCTTC. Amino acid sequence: CAWRTPGGYGYTF.

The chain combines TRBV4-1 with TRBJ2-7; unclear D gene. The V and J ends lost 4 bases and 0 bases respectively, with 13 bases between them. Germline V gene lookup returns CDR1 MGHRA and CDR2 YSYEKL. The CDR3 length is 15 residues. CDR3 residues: CASSLRRSSSYEQYF. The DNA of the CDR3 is TGCGCCAGCAGCCTTCGGCGGTCCTCCTCCTACGAGCAGTACTTC.

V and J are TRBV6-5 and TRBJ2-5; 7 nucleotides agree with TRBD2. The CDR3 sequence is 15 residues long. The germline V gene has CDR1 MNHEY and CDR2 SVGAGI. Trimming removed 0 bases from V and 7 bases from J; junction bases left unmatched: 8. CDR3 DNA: TGTGCCAGCAGTTACTCACCTAGCTCGGGGGGGACCCAGTACTTC. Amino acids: CASSYSPSSGGTQYF.

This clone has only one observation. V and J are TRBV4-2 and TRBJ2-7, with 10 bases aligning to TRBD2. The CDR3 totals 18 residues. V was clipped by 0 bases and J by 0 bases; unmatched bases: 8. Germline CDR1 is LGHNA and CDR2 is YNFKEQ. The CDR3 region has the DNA TGTGCCAGCAGCCAAGATCCACCCGGACTAGCGGCCTCCTACGAGCAGTACTTC. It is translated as CASSQDPPGLAASYEQYF.

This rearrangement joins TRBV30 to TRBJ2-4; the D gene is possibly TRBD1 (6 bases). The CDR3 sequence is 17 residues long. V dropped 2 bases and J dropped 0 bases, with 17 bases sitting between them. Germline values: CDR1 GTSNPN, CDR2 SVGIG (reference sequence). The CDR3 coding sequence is TGTGCCTGGAGTATTCTCGGGAACAGGGTAGCCAAAAACATTCAGTACTTC. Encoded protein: CAWSILGNRVAKNIQYF.

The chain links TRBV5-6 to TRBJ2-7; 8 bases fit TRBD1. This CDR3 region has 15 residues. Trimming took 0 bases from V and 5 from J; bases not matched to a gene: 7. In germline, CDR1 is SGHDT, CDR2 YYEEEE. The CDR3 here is CASSLEAGGRDEQYF. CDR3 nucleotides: TGTGCCAGCAGCTTGGAGGCAGGGGGCCGGGACGAGCAGTACTTC.

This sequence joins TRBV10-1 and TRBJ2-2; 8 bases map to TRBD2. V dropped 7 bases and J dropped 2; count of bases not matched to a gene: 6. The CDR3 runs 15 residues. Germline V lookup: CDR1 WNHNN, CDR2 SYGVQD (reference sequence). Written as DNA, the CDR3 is TGCGCCAGCACTACCGGGGGGGGCAACACCGGGGAGCTGTTTTTT. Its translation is CASTTGGGNTGELFF.

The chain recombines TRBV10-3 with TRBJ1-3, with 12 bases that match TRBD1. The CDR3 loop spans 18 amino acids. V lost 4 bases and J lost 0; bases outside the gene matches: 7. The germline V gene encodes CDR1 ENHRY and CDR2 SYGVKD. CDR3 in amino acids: CAISGTGTGGVSGNTIYF. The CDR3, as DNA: TGTGCCATCAGTGGGACCGGGACAGGGGGCGTCTCTGGAAACACCATATATTTT.